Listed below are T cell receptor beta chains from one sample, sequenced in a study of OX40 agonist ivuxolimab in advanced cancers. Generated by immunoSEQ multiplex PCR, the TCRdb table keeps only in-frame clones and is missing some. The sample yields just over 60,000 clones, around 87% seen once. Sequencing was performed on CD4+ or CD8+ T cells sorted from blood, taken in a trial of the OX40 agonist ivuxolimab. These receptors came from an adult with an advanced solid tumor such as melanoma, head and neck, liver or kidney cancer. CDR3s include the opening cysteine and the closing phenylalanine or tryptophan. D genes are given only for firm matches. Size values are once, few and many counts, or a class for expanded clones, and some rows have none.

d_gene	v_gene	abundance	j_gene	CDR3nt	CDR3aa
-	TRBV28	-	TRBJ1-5	TGTGCCAGCAGTTCGCACCAGGGGTTGCAGCCCCAGCATTTT	CASSSHQGLQPQHF
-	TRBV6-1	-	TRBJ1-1	TGTGCCAGCAGAAAGGGGATGAACACTGAAGCTTTCTTT	CASRKGMNTEAFF
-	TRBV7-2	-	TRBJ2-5	TGTGCCAGCAGGGGGAGGCCGGAGACCCAGTACTTC	CASRGRPETQYF
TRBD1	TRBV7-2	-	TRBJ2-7	TGTGCCAGCAGCTTAGGACAGGGCAATGTTTTTCACGAGCAGTACTTC	CASSLGQGNVFHEQYF
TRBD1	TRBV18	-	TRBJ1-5	TGTGCCAGCTCACCCCAGGGACAGGGGGGAGGGGGCAATCAGCCCCAGCATTTT	CASSPQGQGGGGNQPQHF
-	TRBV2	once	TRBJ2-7	TGTGCCAGCAGTCCTCGGGAGACCCTCGCGTTTGAGCAGTACTTC	CASSPRETLAFEQYF
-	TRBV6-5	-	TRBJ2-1	TGTGCCAGCAGTGGGACTCGCCTACACAATGAGCAGTTCTTC	CASSGTRLHNEQFF
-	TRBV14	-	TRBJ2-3	TGTGCCAGCAGCCTCCGCTTAGTTGGTCGCACAGATACGCAGTATTTT	CASSLRLVGRTDTQYF
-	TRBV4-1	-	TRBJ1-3	TGCGCCAGCAGCCAAGACGAGGGCGCGTATGGAAACACCATATATTTT	CASSQDEGAYGNTIYF
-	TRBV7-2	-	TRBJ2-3	TGTGCCAGCAGCTTAGCGGGGACGAGGACTTCAGATACGCAGTATTTT	CASSLAGTRTSDTQYF
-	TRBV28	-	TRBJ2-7	TGTGCCAGCAGTTTTAGGGGGAACTCCTACGAGCAGTACTTC	CASSFRGNSYEQYF
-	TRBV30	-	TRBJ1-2	TGTGCCTGGTCTGGCCTTCAAGGCTACACCTTC	CAWSGLQGYTF
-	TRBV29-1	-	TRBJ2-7	TGCAGCGTTCCGGGCTGGGGGGCCTACGAGCAGTACTTC	CSVPGWGAYEQYF
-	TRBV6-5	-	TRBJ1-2	TGTGCCAGCAAAGGAATTGCGAGTGGCTACACCTTC	CASKGIASGYTF
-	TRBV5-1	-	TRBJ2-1	TGCGCCAGCAGCTTGGAAAATGAGCAGTTCTTC	CASSLENEQFF
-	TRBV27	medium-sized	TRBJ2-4	TGTGCCAGCAGTTTATCGCTGGGCGCGGCCAAAAACATTCAGTACTTC	CASSLSLGAAKNIQYF
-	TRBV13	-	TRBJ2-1	TGTGCCAGCAGTTTTCTGGGGACGCAGGGGCGGAATGAGCAGTTCTTC	CASSFLGTQGRNEQFF
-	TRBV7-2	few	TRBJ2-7	TGTGCCAGCAGCTTCGGGGACATCAGGTACGAGCAGTACTTC	CASSFGDIRYEQYF
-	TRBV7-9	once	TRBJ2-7	TGTGCCAGCAGCAACACCCTCGGACCCGGGGGCGGGTACGAGCAGTACTTC	CASSNTLGPGGGYEQYF
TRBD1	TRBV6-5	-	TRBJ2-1	TGTGCCAGCAGTTACGGGGACAGGGGTGACAATGAGCAGTTCTTC	CASSYGDRGDNEQFF
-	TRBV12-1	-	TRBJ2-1	TGTGCCAGCAGCTTTAAGTGTGTTGATAGCGGGAGGGCCAATGAGCAGTTCTTC	CASSFKCVDSGRANEQFF
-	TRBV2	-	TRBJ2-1	TGTGCCAGCGAAGGTCAAGGGCGCGTCAATGAGCAGTTCTTC	CASEGQGRVNEQFF
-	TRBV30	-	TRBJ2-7	TGTGCCTGGAGTCTCGGGGGCCCCTCCTACGAGCAGTACTTC	CAWSLGGPSYEQYF
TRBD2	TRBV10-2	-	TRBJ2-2	TGCGCCAGCAGTACTAGCGGGCGCGCGACCGGGGAGCTGTTTTTT	CASSTSGRATGELFF
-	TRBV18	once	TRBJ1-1	TGTGCCAGCTCACCTTTGGACTCGGAAGCTTTCTTT	CASSPLDSEAFF
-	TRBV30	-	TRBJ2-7	TGTGCCTGGAGTTTTGGTCGAAGCTACGAGCAGTACTTC	CAWSFGRSYEQYF
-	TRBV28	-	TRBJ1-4	TGTGCCAGCAATATAGGCCAGGAAGGAAAACTGTTTTTT	CASNIGQEGKLFF
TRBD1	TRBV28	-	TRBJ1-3	TGTGCCAGCGGCACAGGGGACTCTGGAAACACCATATATTTT	CASGTGDSGNTIYF
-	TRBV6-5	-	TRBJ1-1	TGTGCCAGCAGCGGGGGGACTGAAGCTTTCTTT	CASSGGTEAFF
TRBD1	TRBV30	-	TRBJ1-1	TGTGCCTGGGCAGGGGGCACTGAAGCTTTCTTT	CAWAGGTEAFF
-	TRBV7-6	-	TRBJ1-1	TGTGCCAGCAGCTTAGTAAGTGGGGCCGCGGGCACTGAAGCTTTCTTT	CASSLVSGAAGTEAFF
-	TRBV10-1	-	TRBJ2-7	TGCGCCAGCAGTGAGGCTCCAGGACCCCTCTTAGGGGAGCAGTACTTC	CASSEAPGPLLGEQYF
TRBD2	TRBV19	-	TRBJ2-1	TGTGCCAGTAGTAAGGAGGGAGGGCGAAGTGAGCAGTTCTTC	CASSKEGGRSEQFF
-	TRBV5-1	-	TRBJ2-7	TGCGCCAGCAGCCCTATTACCTATCAGGGGAGGCTTTTCGAGCAGTACTTC	CASSPITYQGRLFEQYF
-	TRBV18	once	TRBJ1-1	TGTGCCAGTGACCAGGGGCCTCGCGAAGCTTTCTTT	CASDQGPREAFF
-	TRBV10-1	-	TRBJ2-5	TGCGCCAGCAGTCAAAGGGACGGCCAGATTGAAGAGACCCAGTACTTC	CASSQRDGQIEETQYF
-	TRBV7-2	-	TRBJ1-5	TGTGCCAGCAGCTTAGGGGGGGTCGGGGGCCATCAGCCCCAGCATTTT	CASSLGGVGGHQPQHF
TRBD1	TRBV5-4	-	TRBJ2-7	TGTGCCAGCAGCTCCAAGGGCGGACAGGTCGAGCAGTACTTC	CASSSKGGQVEQYF
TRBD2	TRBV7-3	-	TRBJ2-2	TGTGCCAGCACACTAGCGGGAGAGAACACCGGGGAGCTGTTTTTT	CASTLAGENTGELFF
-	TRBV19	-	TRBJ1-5	TGTGCCAGTAGCCTTAATAGCAATCAGCCCCAGCATTTT	CASSLNSNQPQHF
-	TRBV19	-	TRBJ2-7	TGTGCCAGTAGTATGTCGGGGAACTCTTTCGAGCAGTACTTC	CASSMSGNSFEQYF
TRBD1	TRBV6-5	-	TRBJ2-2	TGTGCCAGCAGGAACCAGGGGGCGGCGGTCGGGGAGCTGTTTTTT	CASRNQGAAVGELFF
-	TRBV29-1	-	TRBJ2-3	TGCAGCTCGAAGAGCGGATTCACAGATACGCAGTATTTT	CSSKSGFTDTQYF
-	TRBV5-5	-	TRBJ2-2	TGTGCCAGCAGCTTGAATAAGGGCGCGAACACCGGGGAGCTGTTTTTT	CASSLNKGANTGELFF
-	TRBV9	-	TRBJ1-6	TGTGCCAGCAGCCCCCAGGCAGGGGTGGATAATTCACCCCTCCACTTT	CASSPQAGVDNSPLHF
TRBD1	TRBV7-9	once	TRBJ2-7	TGTGCCAGCAGCCCCGGGACAGGGGCTACCTACGAGCAGTACTTC	CASSPGTGATYEQYF
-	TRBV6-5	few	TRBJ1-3	TGTGCCAGCAGTTACAGGGGCTCTGGAAACACCATATATTTT	CASSYRGSGNTIYF
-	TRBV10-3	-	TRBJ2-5	TGTGCCATCAGTGAGTCGCAGTGGAATACCCAGTACTTC	CAISESQWNTQYF
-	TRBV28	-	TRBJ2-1	TGTGCCAGCGCACCAAGCTCCTACAATGAGCAGTTCTTC	CASAPSSYNEQFF
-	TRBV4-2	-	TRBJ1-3	TGTGCCAGCAGCACCACCAGCTCTGGAAACACCATATATTTT	CASSTTSSGNTIYF
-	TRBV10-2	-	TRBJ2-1	TGCGCCACTAACCCTAGCTCCTACAATGAGCAGTTCTTC	CATNPSSYNEQFF
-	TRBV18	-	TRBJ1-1	TGTGCCAGCTCACCACAGACCATTGAAGCTTTCTTT	CASSPQTIEAFF
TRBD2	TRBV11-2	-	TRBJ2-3	TGTGCCAGCAGCTCTACTAGCGGGAGGGCCCCCCGTGATACGCAGTATTTT	CASSSTSGRAPRDTQYF
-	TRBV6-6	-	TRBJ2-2	TGTGCCACTCAACCGGGAGAACTGTCCGGGGAGCTGTTTTTT	CATQPGELSGELFF
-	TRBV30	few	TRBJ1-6	TGTGCCTGGAGCCGCGGGTTAGGAGATTCACCCCTCCACTTT	CAWSRGLGDSPLHF
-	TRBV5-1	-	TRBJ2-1	TGCGCCAGCAGCTTGGGACAGGCTCTCAATGAGCAGTTCTTC	CASSLGQALNEQFF
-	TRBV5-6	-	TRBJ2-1	TGTGCCAGCAGCTGGTCATGGTACTCCTACAATGAGCAGTTCTTC	CASSWSWYSYNEQFF
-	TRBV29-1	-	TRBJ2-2	TGCAGCGTTGAAGGGGGGCCCTCCGGGGAGCTGTTTTTT	CSVEGGPSGELFF
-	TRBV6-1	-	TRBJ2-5	TGTGCCAGCAGACAGGGAAAAGAGACCCAGTACTTC	CASRQGKETQYF
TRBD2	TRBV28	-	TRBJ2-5	TGTGCCAGCAGTTTGGGCGGGAGAGAGACCCAGTACTTC	CASSLGGRETQYF